This is a list of T cell receptor beta chains from one sample in a study of OX40 agonist ivuxolimab in advanced cancers. Produced via immunoSEQ multiplex PCR; TCRdb's table is partial and in-frame only. Of some 57,000 clones listed, over 80% were seen once; the top ten hold 5.4%. Sequenced here: CD4+ or CD8+ T cells sorted from blood, sampled in a trial of the OX40 agonist ivuxolimab. These receptors were collected from an adult with an advanced solid tumor such as melanoma, head and neck, liver or kidney cancer. Both conserved end residues are part of each CDR3. Each record gives: V gene, CDR3 protein.

v_call: TRBV27
cdr3_aa: CASSSVNTGELFF

v_call: TRBV5-1
cdr3_aa: CASSLLAGGPYEQYF

v_call: TRBV28
cdr3_aa: CASSLFGLAGANEQFF

v_call: TRBV7-2
cdr3_aa: CASRGDRSGTGELFF

v_call: TRBV2
cdr3_aa: CASTEPGSPSYEQYF

v_call: TRBV7-2
cdr3_aa: CASSLGGRFTDTQYF

v_call: TRBV7-8
cdr3_aa: CASSPGSNQPQHF

v_call: TRBV27
cdr3_aa: CASSLRGGWDGTEAFF

v_call: TRBV19
cdr3_aa: CASSIDLLGGGAGANVLTF

v_call: TRBV6-6
cdr3_aa: CASSLGQNYGYTF

v_call: TRBV11-3
cdr3_aa: CASSRGGIMNTEAFF

v_call: TRBV7-3
cdr3_aa: CASSLGHSTDTQYF

v_call: TRBV7-2
cdr3_aa: CASSLALASGRRETQYF

v_call: TRBV19
cdr3_aa: CASSRSDLAKNIQYF

v_call: TRBV18
cdr3_aa: CASSPATSGTNTGELFF

v_call: TRBV18
cdr3_aa: CASSPRGIAGGGETQYF

v_call: TRBV9
cdr3_aa: CASSVTSLGIDTQYF

v_call: TRBV7-7
cdr3_aa: CASSLGQGGYEQYF

v_call: TRBV25-1
cdr3_aa: CASAPGGASLEQYF

v_call: TRBV6-1
cdr3_aa: CASMLDNSNQPQHF

v_call: TRBV7-3
cdr3_aa: CASSLISHNEQFF

v_call: TRBV7-2
cdr3_aa: CASSLGLAGGQETQYF

v_call: TRBV6-1
cdr3_aa: CASSVQGNTEAFF

v_call: TRBV28
cdr3_aa: CASTAGGTNTGELFF

v_call: TRBV10-3
cdr3_aa: CAINGNNSPLHF

v_call: TRBV29-1
cdr3_aa: CSVEGQGTREQYF

v_call: TRBV4-1
cdr3_aa: CASSQAGRNNNEQFF

v_call: TRBV6-5
cdr3_aa: CASSYRQGIGYGYTF

v_call: TRBV4-1
cdr3_aa: CASSQAVRGNEKLFF

v_call: TRBV7-2
cdr3_aa: CASSLDPGDYGYTF

v_call: TRBV2
cdr3_aa: CASRESWVGQPQHF

v_call: TRBV27
cdr3_aa: CASSLAGGTYTF

v_call: TRBV18
cdr3_aa: CASSPSTGVETQYF

v_call: TRBV5-4
cdr3_aa: CASSLALKGSEAFF

v_call: TRBV29-1
cdr3_aa: CSGWEAEAFF